These 20 T cell receptor beta chains were sequenced from one sample in a study of shared clonotypes between healthy human individuals. This table comes from immunoSEQ multiplex PCR, and its TCRdb copy is limited to in-frame clones, with some not included. The repertoire includes some 1 million clones, under 80% of them detected once, and around 1.5% sits in the top ten. The sample consisted of memory CD4+ T cells sorted from blood. Indicated subset: CD45RA-negative fraction. These receptors originate from a man between 18 and 29 years old in good health.

This chain connects TRBV6-6 to TRBJ1-2; 9 nucleotides align to TRBD1. CDR1 is MNHNY, CDR2 SVGAGI, per germline (reference sequence). The CDR3 is 15 amino acids. The trim removed 2 bases at V and 3 bases at J, leaving 4 bases unmatched. The CDR3: CASSYPDRGDYGYTF. The CDR3 coding sequence is TGTGCCAGCAGTTACCCGGACAGGGGTGACTATGGCTACACCTTC.

The chain is built from TRBV10-3 and TRBJ1-4, with no clear D. The CDR3 extends over 13 amino acids. V lost 2 bases to trimming and J lost 7 bases, with 8 bases between them. Germline lookup yields CDR1 ENHRY and CDR2 SYGVKD. CDR3 amino acids: CAISEAEGEKLFF. CDR3 DNA sequence: TGTGCCATCAGTGAGGCCGAGGGTGAAAAACTGTTTTTT.

The rearrangement joins TRBV11-2 to TRBJ2-1; TRBD2 aligns across 8 bases. The germline CDR1 and CDR2 sequences are SGHAT and FQNNGV. The CDR3 contains 16 residues. J lost 3 bases, V lost 5 bases, and 9 bases had no gene match. The CDR3 reads CASSPRAAGDYNEQFF. The DNA for the CDR3 is TGTGCCAGCAGCCCCCGCGCAGCGGGAGACTACAATGAGCAGTTCTTC.

This clone was observed many times. The same CDR3 is also encoded by other DNA sequences in this sample. The chain couples TRBV29-1 to TRBJ1-3; no reliable D call. The V end lost 0 bases, the J end lost 0 bases, and 9 bases lay between the germline ends. Per germline, CDR1 SQVTM and CDR2 ANQGSEA. This CDR3 is 15 amino acids long. The CDR3 DNA sequence: TGCAGCGTTGAAGATCTAGGTAGCTCTGGAAACACCATATATTTT. It encodes CSVEDLGSSGNTIYF.

Remarks on this clone: With a much larger clone just one base away, this may be a read error. V gene TRBV11-2 combines with J gene TRBJ2-3; 7 bases map to TRBD2. Germline CDR1 is SGHAT and CDR2 is FQNNGV. This CDR3 comprises 15 residues. Trimming at V came to 5 bases and at J to 1 base, leaving 6 bases not matched to a gene. CDR3 protein: CASSLRGGGTDTQYF. In DNA form, the CDR3 reads TGTGCCAGCAGCCTAAGGGGAGGGGGCACAGATACGCAGTATTTT.

On this clone itself: The junction departs from germline at one end; a sequencing error may be responsible. CDR3 sequence reads: CASREGRSGSNEQFF. CDR3 nucleotide sequence: TGTGCCAGCAGGGAAGGGCGTAGCGGGAGTAATGAGCAGTTCTTC. The chain is built from TRBV2 and TRBJ2-1, with 9 bases that match TRBD2. The CDR3 length is 15 residues. CDR1 SNHLY and CDR2 FYNNEI come from the germline V gene.

V usage is TRBV11-2 and J usage is TRBJ2-4, with D possibly being TRBD1 (6 bases). This CDR3 spans 14 amino acids. Germline values: CDR1 SGHAT, CDR2 FQNNGV. Trimming shortened V by 6 bases and J by 4 bases, and 13 bases separated the two germline ends. The CDR3 region has the DNA TGTGCCAGCAGGGACCGGGACACTAAAAACATTCAGTACTTC. This codes for CASRDRDTKNIQYF.

The chain employs TRBV5-1 and TRBJ2-2; TRBD1 might be the D (5 bases). CDR1 is SGHRS, CDR2 YFSETQ, per germline. The CDR3 is made up of 15 amino acids. V was cut by 1 base and J by 3 bases, with 10 bases left in between. CDR3 amino acids: CASSLSRVDTGELFF. CDR3 in DNA: TGCGCCAGCAGCTTGAGCAGGGTGGACACCGGGGAGCTGTTTTTT. The full variable domain, completed using reference TRBV5-1 and TRBJ2-2, is KAGVTQTPRYLIKTRGQQVTLSCSPISGHRSVSWYQQTPGQGLQFLFEYFSETQRNKGNFPGRFSGRQFSNSRSEMNVSTLELGDSALYLCASSLSRVDTGELFFGEGSRLTVL.

The chain combines TRBV19 with TRBJ2-1; TRBD1 matches 9 bases. The CDR3 totals 16 residues. Germline trimming cut 7 bases from V and 6 bases from J; bases unmatched to any gene: 13. The germline V gene has CDR1 LNHDA and CDR2 SQIVND (reference sequence). The CDR3 DNA is TGTGCCAGTACCCTACAGGGGGCAGTAAGACGCAATGAGCAGTTCTTC. It translates to CASTLQGAVRRNEQFF.

This chain uses TRBV28 with TRBJ1-2; TRBD1 matches 11 bases. Germline V gene sequence: CDR1 MDHEN, CDR2 SYDVKM. CDR3 size: 15 residues. V trimming: 2 bases; J trimming: 8 bases; junction bases outside the gene matches: 7. The CDR3 DNA reads TGTGCCAGCAGTTTAAGGGACAGGGGGACATACGGCTACACCTTC. This sequence encodes CASSLRDRGTYGYTF.

This rearrangement joins TRBV2 to TRBJ2-1; D is undetermined. V shed 3 bases and J shed 1 base, with 10 bases lying between them. Germline loops: CDR1 SNHLY, CDR2 FYNNEI. This CDR3 has 15 amino acids. The CDR3 reads CASSEVKRSYNEQFF. CDR3 nucleotide sequence: TGTGCCAGCAGTGAGGTCAAACGTTCCTACAATGAGCAGTTCTTC.

As DNA, the CDR3 is TGTGCCAGTAGTATAGTTGGGACAGTTCAAGAGACCCAGTACTTC. The encoded protein is CASSIVGTVQETQYF. This sequence joins TRBV19 and TRBJ2-5; TRBD1 aligns across 7 bases. V gave up 1 base and J gave up 2 bases; unmatched junction bases: 4. CDR3 length: 15 amino acids. Germline V gives CDR1 LNHDA, CDR2 SQIVND (reference sequence).

The gene calls are TRBV27 and TRBJ2-1, with D possibly being TRBD2 (6 bases). This CDR3 region has 15 residues. V lost 6 bases to trimming and J lost 2 bases, with 14 bases between them. Looked up from germline, CDR1 is MNHEY and CDR2 is SMNVEV (reference sequence). The DNA for the CDR3 is TGTGCCAGCAGAGGAGGGCAGGGACCCTACAATGAGCAGTTCTTC. Its protein is CASRGGQGPYNEQFF.

The rearrangement links TRBV6-1 to TRBJ1-2; no firm D call. CDR3 length equals 13 residues. CDR1 is MNHNS, CDR2 SASEGT, per germline. V lost 7 bases and J lost 0, with 9 bases in between. The CDR3 is CASTGLPNYGYTF. In DNA, the CDR3 is TGTGCCAGCACCGGTCTGCCTAACTATGGCTACACCTTC.

V and J are TRBV30 and TRBJ2-6, with no clear D. CDR1 and CDR2 from the germline V gene are GTSNPN and SVGIG (reference sequence). The V end was cut by 1 base, the J end by 4 bases, with 8 bases between. The CDR3 spans 14 residues. CDR3 DNA sequence: TGTGCCTGGAGTGCCTGGTCCGGGGCCAACGTCCTGACTTTC. It is translated as CAWSAWSGANVLTF.

A remark on this clone: Since a far larger clone is one base different, this is likely a read error. The chain couples TRBV7-9 to TRBJ1-1, with D hard to call. Germline V gene sequence: CDR1 SEHNR, CDR2 FQNEAQ (reference sequence). This CDR3 spans 13 amino acids. The CDR3 coding sequence is TGTGCCAGCAGCCCAACCCTTGGTACTGGAGCTTTCTTT. Its translation is CASSPTLGTGAFF.

Notes on this clone: Additional DNA sequences in this sample encode the identical CDR3. J is TRBJ1-2 and V is TRBV18; TRBD1 aligns across 7 bases. Per the germline V gene, CDR1 is KGHSH and CDR2 is LQKENI. There are 13 residues in the CDR3. V dropped 6 bases and J dropped 3; count of bases not matched to a gene: 4. The CDR3, as DNA: TGTGCCAGCTCTCAAGGACAGGACTATGGCTACACCTTC. It encodes CASSQGQDYGYTF.

The rearrangement links TRBV27 to TRBJ2-3; no clear D. Trimming took off 4 bases at V and 5 bases at J, with 13 bases between the two ends. Germline V gene sequence: CDR1 MNHEY, CDR2 SMNVEV (reference sequence). CDR3 length: 14 residues. The CDR3 here is CASSYGKSGDTQYF. As DNA, the CDR3 is TGTGCCAGCAGTTATGGCAAATCCGGAGATACGCAGTATTTT.

The chain joins TRBV5-1 to TRBJ2-3; TRBD2 agrees at 11 bases. The CDR3 runs to 16 residues. V was clipped by 0 bases and J by 4 bases; unmatched bases: 4. From germline, CDR1 is SGHRS and CDR2 YFSETQ. The CDR3 nucleotides are TGCGCCAGCAGCTTGGATACTAGCGGGAGCCCAGATACGCAGTATTTT. Translated: CASSLDTSGSPDTQYF.

The rearrangement links TRBV6-8 to TRBJ2-7, with 10 bases lining up with TRBD2. Germline trimming cut 6 bases from V and 1 base from J; bases unmatched to any gene: 9. In germline, CDR1 is MNHGY, CDR2 SAAAGT. The CDR3 is 16 amino acids. The CDR3 region is CASSNSGTSESYEQYF. CDR3 in DNA: TGTGCCAGCAGCAACTCCGGGACTAGCGAGTCCTACGAGCAGTACTTC.